This T cell receptor beta chain was captured in a study of blood T cell repertoires in COVID-19. Study-level information: The study drew acute and convalescent COVID-19 samples from the United States, Italy and Spain. T cells, B-cell-depleted T cells, or PBMCs provided the cDNA or gDNA that served as material.

Original methodology: Amplified reference gene primers provided the basis for estimating nucleated cell counts. The method was immunoSEQ multiplex PCR; TCRdb's version includes in-frame clones alone and lacks a portion of them. V and J calls and clone size come straight from that table; D and trimming were deduced from the DNA. The sample carries roughly 30,000 clones, around nine tenths recorded once. The ends were cut back, 3 bases at V and 4 bases at J, with 15 bases in the middle. CDR1 and CDR2 from the germline V gene are LNHDA and SQIVND (reference sequence). The CDR3 is made up of 15 amino acids.

The material sequenced was peripheral blood. This receptor was taken from a human donor in a cohort sampled during active COVID-19. The V call is TRBV19, the J call TRBJ1-2; weak D call: TRBD1 (5 bases). Here the CDR3 DNA reads TGTGCCAGTAGTATGGTCCCAGGGCAGGGCTATGGCTACACCTTC. Translated: CASSMVPGQGYGYTF.